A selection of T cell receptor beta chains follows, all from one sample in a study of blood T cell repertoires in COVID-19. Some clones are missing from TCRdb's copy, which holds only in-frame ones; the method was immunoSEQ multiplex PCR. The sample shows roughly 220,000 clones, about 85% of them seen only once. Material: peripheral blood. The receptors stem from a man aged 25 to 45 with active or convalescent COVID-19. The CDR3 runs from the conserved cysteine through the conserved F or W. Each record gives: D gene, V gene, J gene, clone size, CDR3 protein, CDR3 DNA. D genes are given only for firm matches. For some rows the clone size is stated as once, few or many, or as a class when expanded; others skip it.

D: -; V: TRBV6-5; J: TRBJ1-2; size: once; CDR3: CASSYTTGNYGYTF; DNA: TGTGCCAGCAGTTACACCACAGGGAACTATGGCTACACCTTC
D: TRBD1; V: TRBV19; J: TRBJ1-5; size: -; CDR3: CASSLTGVGQPQHF; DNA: TGTGCCAGTAGTCTGACAGGGGTGGGGCAGCCCCAGCATTTT
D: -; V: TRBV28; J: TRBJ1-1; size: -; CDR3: CASSLQVARNTEAFF; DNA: TGTGCCAGCAGTTTACAGGTAGCGAGGAACACTGAAGCTTTCTTT
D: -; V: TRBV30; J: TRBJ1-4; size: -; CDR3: CAWSPGLNEKLFF; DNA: TGTGCCTGGAGTCCGGGACTTAATGAAAAACTGTTTTTT
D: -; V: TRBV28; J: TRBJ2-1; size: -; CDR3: CASWVPFGGAGGFFF; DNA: TGTGCCAGCTGGGTACCCTTTGGGGGGGCCGGGGGCTTCTTCTTC
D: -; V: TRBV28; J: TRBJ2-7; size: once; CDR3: CASSPTRREQYF; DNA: TGTGCCAGCAGCCCAACTAGGCGTGAGCAGTACTTC
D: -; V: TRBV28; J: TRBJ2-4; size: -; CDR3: CASSPSKNIQYF; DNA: TGTGCCAGCAGTCCCTCCAAAAACATTCAGTACTTC
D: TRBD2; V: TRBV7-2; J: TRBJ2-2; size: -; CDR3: CASTRTASGGKTGELFF; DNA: TGTGCCAGCACCCGAACGGCTAGCGGGGGGAAGACCGGGGAGCTGTTTTTT
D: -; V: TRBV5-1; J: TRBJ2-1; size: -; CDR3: CASSLVSSYSNEQFF; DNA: TGCGCCAGCAGCTTGGTTAGTTCTTACAGCAATGAGCAGTTCTTC
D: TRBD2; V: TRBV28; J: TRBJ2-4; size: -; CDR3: CASSLRGGSIQYF; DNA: TGTGCCAGCAGTTTACGGGGGGGAAGCATTCAGTACTTC
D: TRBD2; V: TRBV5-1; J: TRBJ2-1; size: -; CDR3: CASSSGTSGYNEQFF; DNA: TGCGCCAGCAGCTCCGGGACTAGCGGCTACAATGAGCAGTTCTTC
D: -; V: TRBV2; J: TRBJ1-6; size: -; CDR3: CASKGGGVSYNSPLHF; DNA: TGTGCCAGCAAAGGTGGGGGGGTCTCCTATAATTCACCCCTCCACTTT
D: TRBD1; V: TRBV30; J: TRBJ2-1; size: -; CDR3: CAWRQDRDLDEQFF; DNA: TGTGCCTGGAGACAAGACAGGGATTTGGATGAGCAGTTCTTC
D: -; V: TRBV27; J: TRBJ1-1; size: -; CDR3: CASSSTKRQAPEAFF; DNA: TGTGCCAGCAGTTCGACTAAGCGACAAGCCCCCGAAGCTTTCTTT
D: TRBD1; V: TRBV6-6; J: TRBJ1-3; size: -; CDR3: CASSYGKTGGGNTIYF; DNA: TGTGCCAGCAGTTACGGTAAAACAGGGGGCGGAAACACCATATATTTT
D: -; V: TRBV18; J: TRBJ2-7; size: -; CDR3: CASSPPSTIYEQYF; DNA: TGTGCCAGCTCACCACCTTCGACAATATACGAGCAGTACTTC
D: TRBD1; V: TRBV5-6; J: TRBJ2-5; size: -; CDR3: CASSLITGGETQYF; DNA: TGTGCCAGCAGCTTGATAACAGGGGGAGAGACCCAGTACTTC
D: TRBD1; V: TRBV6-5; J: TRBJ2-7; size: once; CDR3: CASRTGTVFREQYF; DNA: TGTGCCAGCAGGACCGGGACAGTTTTCCGCGAGCAGTACTTC
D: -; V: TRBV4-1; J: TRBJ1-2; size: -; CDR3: CASSQGTPYGYTF; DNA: TGCGCCAGCAGCCAGGGGACTCCCTATGGCTACACCTTC
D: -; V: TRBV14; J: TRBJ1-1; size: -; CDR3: CASSRFMNTEAFF; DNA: TGTGCCAGCAGTAGATTTATGAACACTGAAGCTTTCTTT
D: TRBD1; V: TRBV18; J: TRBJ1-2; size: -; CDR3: CASSPDQGGYGYTF; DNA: TGTGCCAGCTCACCCGACCAGGGGGGCTATGGCTACACCTTC
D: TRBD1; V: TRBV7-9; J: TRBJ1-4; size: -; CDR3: CASSLWGQGNEKLFF; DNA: TGTGCCAGCAGCTTATGGGGACAGGGCAATGAAAAACTGTTTTTT
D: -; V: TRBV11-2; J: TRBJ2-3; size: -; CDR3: CASSATGLTDTQYF; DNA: TGTGCCAGCAGCGCTACAGGGCTCACAGATACGCAGTATTTT
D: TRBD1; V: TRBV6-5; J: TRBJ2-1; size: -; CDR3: CASSPRQGGNPEQFF; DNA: TGTGCCAGCAGTCCCAGACAGGGCGGCAACCCTGAGCAGTTCTTC
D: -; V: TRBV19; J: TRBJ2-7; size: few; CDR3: CASSIVPGEYEQYF; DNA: TGTGCCAGTAGTATAGTGCCAGGGGAATACGAGCAGTACTTC
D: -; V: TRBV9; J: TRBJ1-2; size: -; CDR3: CASSVANRDDYGYTF; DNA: TGTGCCAGCAGCGTAGCTAACAGGGATGACTATGGCTACACCTTC
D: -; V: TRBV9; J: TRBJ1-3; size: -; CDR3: CASSVRGQSGNTIYF; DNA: TGTGCCAGCAGCGTAAGAGGACAGTCCGGAAACACCATATATTTT
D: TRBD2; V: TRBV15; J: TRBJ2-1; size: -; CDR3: CATSRDPASGRREQFF; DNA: TGTGCCACCAGCAGAGACCCGGCTAGCGGGAGGCGTGAGCAGTTCTTC
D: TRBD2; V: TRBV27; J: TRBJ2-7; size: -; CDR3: CASSLSGGRGYVF; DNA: TGTGCCAGCAGCCTTAGCGGCGGGAGGGGCTACGTATTC
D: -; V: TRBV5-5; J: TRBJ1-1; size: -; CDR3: CASSLVRRLEAFF; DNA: TGTGCCAGCAGCTTGGTGCGCAGGTTAGAAGCTTTCTTT
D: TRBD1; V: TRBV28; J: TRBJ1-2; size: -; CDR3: CASSAPDRVNYGYTF; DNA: TGTGCCAGCAGTGCCCCCGACAGGGTGAACTATGGCTACACCTTC
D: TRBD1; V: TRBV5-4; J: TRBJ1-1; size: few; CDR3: CASRGDRANTEAFF; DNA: TGTGCCAGCAGGGGGGACAGGGCCAACACTGAAGCTTTCTTT
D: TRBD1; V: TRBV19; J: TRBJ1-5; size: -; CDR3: CASSIRTGPFSAQHF; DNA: TGTGCCAGTAGTATCAGGACAGGGCCTTTTTCAGCCCAGCATTTT
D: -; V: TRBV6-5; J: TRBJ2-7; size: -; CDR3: CASEGTETYEQYF; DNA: TGTGCCAGCGAGGGTACAGAAACCTACGAGCAGTACTTC
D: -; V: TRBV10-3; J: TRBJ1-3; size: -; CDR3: CAIRDIAGNTIYF; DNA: TGTGCCATCAGGGACATAGCTGGAAACACCATATATTTT
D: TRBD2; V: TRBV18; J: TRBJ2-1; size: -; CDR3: CASSPLAGYNEQFF; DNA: TGTGCCAGCTCACCCCTAGCGGGATACAATGAGCAGTTCTTC
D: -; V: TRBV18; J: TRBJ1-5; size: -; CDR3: CASSGGVDQPQHF; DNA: TGTGCCAGCTCGGGAGGGGTAGACCAGCCCCAGCATTTT
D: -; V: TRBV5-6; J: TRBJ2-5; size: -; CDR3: CASSWWAAQETQYF; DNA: TGTGCCAGCAGCTGGTGGGCAGCTCAAGAGACCCAGTACTTC
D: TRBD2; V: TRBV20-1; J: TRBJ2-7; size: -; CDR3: CSASRGAGGYEQYF; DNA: TGCAGTGCTAGTCGGGGTGCGGGGGGCTACGAGCAGTACTTC
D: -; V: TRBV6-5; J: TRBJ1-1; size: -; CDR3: CASSDLTGEAFF; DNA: TGTGCCAGCAGCGACCTTACAGGGGAAGCTTTCTTT
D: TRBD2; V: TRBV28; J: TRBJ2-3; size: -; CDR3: CASSPSGNADTQYF; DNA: TGTGCCAGCAGCCCAAGCGGGAACGCAGATACGCAGTATTTT
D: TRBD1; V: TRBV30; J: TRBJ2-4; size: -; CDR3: CASGQENIQYF; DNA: TGTGCCTCAGGACAGGAAAACATTCAGTACTTC
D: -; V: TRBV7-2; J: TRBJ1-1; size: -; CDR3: CASSIGTEAFF; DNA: TGTGCCAGCAGCATCGGGACTGAAGCTTTCTTT
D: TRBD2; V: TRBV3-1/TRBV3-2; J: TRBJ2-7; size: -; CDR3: CASSQGPLGREGYF; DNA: TGTGCCAGCAGCCAAGGACCGCTTGGGAGGGAGGGGTACTTC
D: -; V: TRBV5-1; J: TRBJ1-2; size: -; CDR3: CASSLRGGYGYTF; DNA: TGCGCCAGCAGCTTGCGGGGAGGCTATGGCTACACCTTC
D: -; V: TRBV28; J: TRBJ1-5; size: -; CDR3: CASSRRTVQYSNQPQHF; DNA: TGTGCCAGCAGCCGACGGACAGTTCAATATAGCAATCAGCCCCAGCATTTT